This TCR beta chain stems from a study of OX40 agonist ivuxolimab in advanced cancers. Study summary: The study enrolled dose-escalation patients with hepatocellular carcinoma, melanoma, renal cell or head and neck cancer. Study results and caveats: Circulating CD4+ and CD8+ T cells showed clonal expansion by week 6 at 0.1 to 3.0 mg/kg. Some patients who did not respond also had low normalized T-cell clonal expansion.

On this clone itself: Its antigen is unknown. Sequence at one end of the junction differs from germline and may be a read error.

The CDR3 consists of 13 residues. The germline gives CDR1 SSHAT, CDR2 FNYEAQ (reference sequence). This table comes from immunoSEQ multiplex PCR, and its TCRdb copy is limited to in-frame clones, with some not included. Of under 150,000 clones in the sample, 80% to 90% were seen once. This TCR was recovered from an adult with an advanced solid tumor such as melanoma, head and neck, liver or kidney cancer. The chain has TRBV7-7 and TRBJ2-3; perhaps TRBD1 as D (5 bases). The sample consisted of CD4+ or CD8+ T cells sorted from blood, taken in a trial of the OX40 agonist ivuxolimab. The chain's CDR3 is CASSNKGQDTQYF. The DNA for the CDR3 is TGTGCTAGCAGCAACAAGGGGCAAGATACGCAGTATTTT.